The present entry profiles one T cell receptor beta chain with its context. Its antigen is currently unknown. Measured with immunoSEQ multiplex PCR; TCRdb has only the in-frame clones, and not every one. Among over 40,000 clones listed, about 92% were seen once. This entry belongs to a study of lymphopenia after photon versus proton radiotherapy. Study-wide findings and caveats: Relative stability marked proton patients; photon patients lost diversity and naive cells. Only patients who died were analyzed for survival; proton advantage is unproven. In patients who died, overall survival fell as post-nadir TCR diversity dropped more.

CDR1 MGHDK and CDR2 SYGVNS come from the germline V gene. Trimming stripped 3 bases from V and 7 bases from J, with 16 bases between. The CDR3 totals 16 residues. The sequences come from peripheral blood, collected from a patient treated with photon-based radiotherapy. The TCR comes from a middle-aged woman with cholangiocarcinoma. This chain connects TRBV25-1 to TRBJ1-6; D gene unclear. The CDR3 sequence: CASSDSTSLRNSPLHF. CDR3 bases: TGTGCCAGCAGTGATTCGACCTCTCTCAGGAATTCACCCCTCCACTTT.